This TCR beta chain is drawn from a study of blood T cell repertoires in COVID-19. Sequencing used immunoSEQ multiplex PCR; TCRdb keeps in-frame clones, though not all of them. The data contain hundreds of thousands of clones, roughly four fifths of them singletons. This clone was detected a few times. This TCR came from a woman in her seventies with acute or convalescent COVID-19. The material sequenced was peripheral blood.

Written as DNA, the CDR3 is TGTGCCAGTAGTCCCCAAACCCGGGACAGGGGTCCACCCCTCCACTTT. It is translated as CASSPQTRDRGPPLHF. This chain links TRBV19 with TRBJ1-6; 10 bases map to TRBD1. Germline assignment: CDR1 LNHDA and CDR2 SQIVND (reference sequence). This CDR3 has 16 amino acids. Trimming took 5 bases from V and 11 from J; bases not matched to a gene: 12.